This TCR beta chain was captured in a study of CD8 T cells in ankylosing spondylitis. This clonotype showed up many times. What it recognizes is unknown. General study findings and limits: Fewer than 10 highly homologous variants formed a TCR beta motif that appeared characteristic of ankylosing spondylitis blood. Significantly higher representation of disease-linked clones was reported for matched ankylosing spondylitis synovial fluid. Certain motif variants had earlier been reported in reactive arthritis synovial fluid and blood.

The V gene's germline CDR1 is SGHRS and CDR2 YFSETQ. The CDR3 is 15 amino acids. V lost 0 bases to trimming and J lost 1 base, with 9 bases between them. It was by quantitative 5'-RACE with molecular barcodes that TCR beta libraries were made. TCRdb analysed the 5' RACE reads with MiXCR anew, one entry per CDR3 protein. In the table there are more than 150,000 distinct CDR3 sequences, around a sixth of which are singletons. The chain employs TRBV5-1 and TRBJ2-3; no clear D. This receptor was obtained from a male donor aged 10 to 30 with ankylosing spondylitis or in good health (not recorded which). The source material was blood, either unsorted or a sorted T cell fraction (not recorded which). The CDR3 spells CASSLVSTGTDTQYF. The CDR3, as DNA: TGCGCCAGCAGCTTGGTTAGTACCGGCACAGATACGCAGTATTTT.